Described below is a single T cell receptor (beta chain) sequence and its context. The entry originates in a study of blood T cell repertoires in COVID-19. About the study: From T cells, B-cell-depleted T cells, or PBMCs came the material, which was cDNA or gDNA.

The data were produced by immunoSEQ multiplex PCR, yet TCRdb's version contains in-frame clones alone and is incomplete. This sample has roughly 210,000 clones, with about 88% found just once. The CDR3 runs 13 residues. V shed 5 bases and J shed 1 base, with 8 bases lying between them. The chain employs TRBV12-3 or TRBV12-4 and TRBJ1-1; D call uncertain. Material: peripheral blood. The clonotype originates from a man in his 70s with acute or convalescent COVID-19. The CDR3 is CASSVHQNTEAFF. CDR3 nucleotides: TGTGCCAGCAGTGTACACCAGAACACTGAAGCTTTCTTT.